The 5 T cell receptor beta chains in this list originate from one sample, sequenced in a study of T cell responses to AZD1222 COVID-19 vaccine. Some clones are missing from TCRdb's copy, which holds only in-frame ones; the method was immunoSEQ multiplex PCR. In the table there are approximately 61,000 clones, roughly four fifths of which are singletons. Specimen: peripheral blood, collected 28 days after the second AZD1222 dose. These receptors were collected from an adult who received the AZD1222 COVID-19 vaccine.

The V and J genes are TRBV6-5 and TRBJ2-2; 7 nucleotides line up with TRBD1. The CDR3 contains 16 residues. From germline, CDR1 is MNHEY and CDR2 SVGAGI. V was pared by 2 bases and J by 4 bases, with 7 bases of the junction left unmatched. The CDR3 here is CASSYVGQVVTGELFF. DNA of the CDR3: TGTGCCAGCAGTTACGTTGGACAGGTCGTCACCGGGGAGCTGTTTTTT.

The genes are TRBV27 and TRBJ1-2; 8 nucleotides line up with TRBD1. Germline CDR1 reads MNHEY; CDR2 reads SMNVEV (reference sequence). CDR3 length: 13 amino acids. V lost 3 bases and J lost 9; bases outside the gene matches: 6. The CDR3 nucleotides are TGTGCCAGCAGTTTGTCAGGGGGCCAACGCTACACCTTC. Amino acid sequence: CASSLSGGQRYTF.

The chain is built from TRBV10-3 and TRBJ2-7; the D is unclear. The length of the CDR3 is 14 residues. CDR1 is ENHRY and CDR2 is SYGVKD in the germline V gene. With 3 bases removed from V and 3 bases from J, the gap between germline ends came to 12 bases. DNA for the CDR3: TGTGCCATCAGTGACCTAGGCAGTAACTACGAGCAGTACTTC. It encodes CAISDLGSNYEQYF.

This clone was counted between two and nine times. The CDR3: CASSPDTYGYTF. The CDR3 region has the DNA TGTGCCAGCAGCCCGGACACCTATGGCTACACCTTC. The V call is TRBV7-9, the J call TRBJ1-2; a weak D match, TRBD1 (5 bases). Germline V gene lookup returns CDR1 SEHNR and CDR2 FQNEAQ (reference sequence). V shed 5 bases and J shed 4 bases, with 8 bases lying between them. This CDR3 is 12 amino acids long.

The rearrangement links TRBV7-2 to TRBJ2-5; TRBD2 aligns across 8 bases. The CDR3 length is 16 residues. Germline V gives CDR1 SGHTA, CDR2 FQGNSA. V dropped 5 bases and J dropped 5; count of bases not matched to a gene: 13. The CDR3 DNA follows: TGTGCCAGCAGCCTCCCCCGGGCGGGAGGAAGGGAGACCCAGTACTTC. Amino acid sequence: CASSLPRAGGRETQYF.